These T cell receptor beta chains were read from a single sample in a study of OX40 agonist ivuxolimab in advanced cancers. TCRdb keeps only in-frame clones here, not all; method: immunoSEQ multiplex PCR. The repertoire holds tens of thousands of clones, with 93% as singletons. This specimen was CD4+ or CD8+ T cells sorted from blood, taken in a trial of the OX40 agonist ivuxolimab. The receptors stem from an adult with an advanced solid tumor such as melanoma, head and neck, liver or kidney cancer. The conserved cysteine and the conserved F or W are not part of the CDR3 here. D genes are given only for firm matches. Size is omitted from some rows. Given values are once, few, many or a class for expanded clones.

TRBV7-9	TRBJ1-1	NA	TRBD1	ASSLVGGAHTEAF
TRBV2	TRBJ2-1	NA	NA	ASSEGIAEGNEQF
TRBV30	TRBJ2-7	NA	NA	AWSTDTYEQY
TRBV28	TRBJ2-7	NA	TRBD2	ASSPPGYAGGKYEQY
TRBV12-5	TRBJ2-1	NA	NA	ASGLAGEGEQF
TRBV15	TRBJ2-1	once	TRBD2	ATSRVTGRIYNEQF
TRBV9	TRBJ1-2	NA	NA	ASSASSSGYT
TRBV7-2	TRBJ2-7	NA	TRBD2	ASSLTGTSVYEQY
TRBV29-1	TRBJ1-1	NA	NA	SARGHSGDDTEAF
TRBV4-1	TRBJ1-2	NA	TRBD1	ASSPKQGTLTNYGYT
TRBV27	TRBJ1-1	NA	NA	ASSPPFGPHTEAF
TRBV4-1	TRBJ2-1	NA	NA	ASSQEGRWNEQF
TRBV19	TRBJ1-5	few	NA	ASRPPLGRYDYQPQH
TRBV7-8	TRBJ2-5	NA	TRBD2	ASSLSLAGQETQY
TRBV27	TRBJ1-1	NA	NA	ASSYGGNTEAF
TRBV7-8	TRBJ2-7	NA	TRBD1	ASSVPGQGRGSSSYEQY
TRBV10-2	TRBJ2-3	NA	NA	ASSDLDSADTQY
TRBV5-8	TRBJ2-7	NA	TRBD1	ASSWPGDRIDEQY
TRBV25-1	TRBJ2-7	few	TRBD1	ASSAQGAYYEQY
TRBV28	TRBJ2-7	NA	NA	ASSLGGAPYEQY
TRBV4-3	TRBJ2-3	NA	TRBD1	ASSQDGTGGTDTQY
TRBV5-6	TRBJ2-7	NA	NA	ASSLGGSSYEQY
TRBV9	TRBJ1-1	NA	TRBD1	ASSVGPTGMTEAF
TRBV28	TRBJ1-5	NA	TRBD1	ASRLFTGGAYSNQPQH
TRBV6-4	TRBJ2-3	NA	TRBD2	ASSDSGSGADTQY
TRBV9	TRBJ2-7	NA	NA	ASSPRTDPYEQY
TRBV4-3	TRBJ2-3	NA	TRBD1	ASSLKLFGQGAGGSTDTQY